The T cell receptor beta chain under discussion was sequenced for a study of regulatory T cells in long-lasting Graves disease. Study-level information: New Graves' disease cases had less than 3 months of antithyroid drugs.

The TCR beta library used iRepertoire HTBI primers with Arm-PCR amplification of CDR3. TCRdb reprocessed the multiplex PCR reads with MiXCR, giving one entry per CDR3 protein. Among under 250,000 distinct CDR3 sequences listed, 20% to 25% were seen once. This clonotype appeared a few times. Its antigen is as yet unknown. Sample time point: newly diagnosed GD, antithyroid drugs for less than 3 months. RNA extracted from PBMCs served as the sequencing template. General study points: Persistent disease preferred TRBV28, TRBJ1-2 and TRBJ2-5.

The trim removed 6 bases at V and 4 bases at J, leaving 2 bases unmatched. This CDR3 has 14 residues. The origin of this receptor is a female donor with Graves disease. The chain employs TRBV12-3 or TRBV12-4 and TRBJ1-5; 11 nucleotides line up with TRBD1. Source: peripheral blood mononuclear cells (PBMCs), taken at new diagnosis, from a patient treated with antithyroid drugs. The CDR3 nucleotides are TGTGCCAGCAGGGGACAGGGGGAGAATCAGCCCCAGCATTTT. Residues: CASRGQGENQPQHF.